The 11 T cell receptor beta chains presented below share a single source sample, sequenced in a study of CD8 T cells in ankylosing spondylitis. MiXCR, applied by TCRdb to the 5' RACE reads, yields one record per CDR3 protein. The repertoire consists of around 490,000 distinct CDR3 sequences, with 5.3% occurring once and the leading ten covering approximately 4%. No antigens are known for them. Study findings and constraints: One TCR beta motif, made up of under ten highly homologous variants, appeared characteristic of ankylosing spondylitis blood.

Sequencing used blood, either unsorted or a sorted T cell fraction (not recorded which). All receptors come from a male donor with ankylosing spondylitis.

This clonotype was counted ten times or more. The gene calls are TRBV20-1 and TRBJ2-5, with D uncertain. This CDR3 region has 14 residues. Per germline, CDR1 DFQATT and CDR2 SNEGSKA (reference sequence). The V end was cut by 6 bases, the J end by 5 bases, with 19 bases between. The CDR3 DNA sequence: TGCAGTGCCTTCGGTAGCATGAACCGGGAGACCCAGTACTTC. This encodes CSAFGSMNRETQYF.

This clonotype was counted ten times or more. The chain carries TRBV6-1 and TRBJ1-5, with D possibly matching TRBD1 (5 bases). The CDR3 contains 16 residues. Germline CDR1 MNHNS, CDR2 SASEGT. The ends were cut back, 4 bases at V and 3 bases at J, with 16 bases in the middle. CDR3 sequence reads: CASSVQLLGLNQPQHF. CDR3 nucleotide sequence: TGTGCCAGCAGTGTCCAACTTCTGGGGCTCAATCAGCCCCAGCATTTT.

This clonotype has a count of ten or more. The chain combines TRBV29-1 with TRBJ2-7, with 13 bases that match TRBD2. The CDR3 consists of 14 residues. J gave up 6 bases and V 5 bases, and 7 bases lay outside the gene matches. CDR1 is SQVTM and CDR2 is ANQGSEA in the germline V gene. CDR3 residues: CSVKGLAGASEQYF. CDR3 nucleotide sequence: TGCAGCGTTAAAGGACTAGCGGGGGCTTCCGAGCAGTACTTC.

This clonotype was detected ten times or more. The chain uses TRBV28 and TRBJ2-7; 9 bases are shared with TRBD1. V shed 6 bases and J 4 bases; nucleotides not matched to a gene: 7. The CDR3 length is 14 residues. Germline lookup yields CDR1 MDHEN and CDR2 SYDVKM. The CDR3 bases are TGTGCCAGCAGCCCCCCAGACAGGGGGTACGAGCAGTACTTC. Translated: CASSPPDRGYEQYF.

This clonotype was seen repeatedly, ten times or more. The rearrangement links TRBV20-1 to TRBJ1-1, with D hard to call. Germline loops: CDR1 DFQATT, CDR2 SNEGSKA (reference sequence). The V end was cut by 1 base, the J end by 5 bases, with 29 bases between. The CDR3 is 19 amino acids. DNA of the CDR3: TGCAGTGCTAGAGCCGCCCCGGGAGTTGTAGGGAAGCAACGGACTGAAGCTTTCTTT. It is translated as CSARAAPGVVGKQRTEAFF.

At least ten counts were recorded for this clonotype. This chain joins TRBV10-3 and TRBJ2-7, with 7 bases that match TRBD1. Trimming cost V 6 bases and J 5 bases; bases outside gene matches: 7. Germline V gene data show CDR1 as ENHRY and CDR2 as SYGVKD. The CDR3 totals 13 residues. DNA for the CDR3: TGTGCCATCAGGGCGACAGGGTTCCACGAGCAGTACTTC. Amino acids: CAIRATGFHEQYF.

There are many counts of this clonotype. The rearrangement uses TRBV5-1 and TRBJ2-3; D remains ambiguous. The CDR3 is 14 residues long. Germline assignment: CDR1 SGHRS and CDR2 YFSETQ. Trimming stripped 1 base from V and 2 bases from J, with 8 bases between. The CDR3 sequence: CASSLFIYTDTQYF. CDR3 nucleotides: TGCGCCAGCAGCTTGTTTATCTACACAGATACGCAGTATTTT.

This clonotype was counted at least ten times. The CDR3 is CATSRDPRSNQPQHF. CDR3 in DNA: TGTGCCACCAGCAGAGACCCCCGTAGCAATCAGCCCCAGCATTTT. The chain employs TRBV15 and TRBJ1-5, with D uncertain. CDR1 is LNHNV and CDR2 is YYDKDF in the germline V gene (reference sequence). There are 15 residues in the CDR3. Trimming took 0 bases from V and 0 from J, leaving 6 bases between them.

This clonotype was detected many times. This chain joins TRBV5-1 and TRBJ2-1; D may correspond to TRBD1 or TRBD2 (6 bases each). Trimming left V 1 base short and J 2 bases short, with 22 bases between. This CDR3 spans 19 amino acids. From germline, CDR1 is SGHRS and CDR2 YFSETQ. CDR3 in amino acids: CASSLRGTGAGDTYNEQFF. CDR3 bases: TGCGCCAGCAGCTTGAGAGGTACGGGGGCTGGGGACACCTACAATGAGCAGTTCTTC.

This clonotype occurred many times. The rearrangement links TRBV20-1 to TRBJ2-2; 7 bases line up with TRBD1. With V trimmed by 3 bases and J by 5 bases, 0 bases remained unmatched. This CDR3 is 12 amino acids long. In germline, CDR1 is DFQATT, CDR2 SNEGSKA (reference sequence). CDR3 residues: CSARDRTGELFF. CDR3 nucleotide sequence: TGCAGTGCTAGGGACAGGACCGGGGAGCTGTTTTTT.

This clonotype came up many times. The V and J genes are TRBV7-6 and TRBJ1-6; TRBD1 matches 9 bases. V was pared by 3 bases and J by 8 bases, with 5 bases of the junction left unmatched. The germline V gene encodes CDR1 SGHVS and CDR2 FNYEAQ. The CDR3 extends over 15 amino acids. The CDR3 spells CASSFSGQGDSPLHF. The CDR3 DNA reads TGTGCCAGCAGCTTTTCGGGACAGGGAGATTCACCCCTCCACTTT.